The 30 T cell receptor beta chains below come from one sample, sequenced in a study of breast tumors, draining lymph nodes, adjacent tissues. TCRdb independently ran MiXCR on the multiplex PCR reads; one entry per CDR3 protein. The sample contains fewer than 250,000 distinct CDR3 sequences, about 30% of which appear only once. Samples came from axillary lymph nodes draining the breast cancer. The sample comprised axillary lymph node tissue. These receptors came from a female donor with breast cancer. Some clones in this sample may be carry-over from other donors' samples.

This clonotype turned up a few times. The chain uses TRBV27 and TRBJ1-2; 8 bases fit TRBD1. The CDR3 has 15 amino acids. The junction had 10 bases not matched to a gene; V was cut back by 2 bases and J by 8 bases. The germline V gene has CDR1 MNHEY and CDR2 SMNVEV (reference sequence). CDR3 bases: TGTGCCAGCAGTTTAGCCAGGGGGCGTTTTCAGGGCTACACCTTC. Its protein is CASSLARGRFQGYTF.

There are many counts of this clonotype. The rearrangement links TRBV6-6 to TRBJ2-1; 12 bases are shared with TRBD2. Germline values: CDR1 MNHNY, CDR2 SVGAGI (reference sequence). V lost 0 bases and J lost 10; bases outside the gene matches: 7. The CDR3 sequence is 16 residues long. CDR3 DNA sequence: TGTGCCAGCAGTTACTCAAGCGGACTAGCGGGAAGGGAGCAGTTCTTC. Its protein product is CASSYSSGLAGREQFF.

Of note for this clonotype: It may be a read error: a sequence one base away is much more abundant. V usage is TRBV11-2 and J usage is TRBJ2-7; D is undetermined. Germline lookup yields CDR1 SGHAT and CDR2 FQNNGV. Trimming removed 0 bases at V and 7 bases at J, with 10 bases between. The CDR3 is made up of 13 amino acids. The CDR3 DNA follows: TGTGCCAGCAGCTTAGATCGTGCAGCAGAGCAGTACTTC. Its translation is CASSLDRAAEQYF.

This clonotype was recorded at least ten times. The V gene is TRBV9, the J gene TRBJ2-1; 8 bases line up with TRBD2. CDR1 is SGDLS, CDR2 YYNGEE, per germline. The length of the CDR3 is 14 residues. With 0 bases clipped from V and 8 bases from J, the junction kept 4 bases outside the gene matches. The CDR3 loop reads CASSVGLAWDEQFF. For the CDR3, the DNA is TGTGCCAGCAGCGTAGGACTAGCGTGGGATGAGCAGTTCTTC.

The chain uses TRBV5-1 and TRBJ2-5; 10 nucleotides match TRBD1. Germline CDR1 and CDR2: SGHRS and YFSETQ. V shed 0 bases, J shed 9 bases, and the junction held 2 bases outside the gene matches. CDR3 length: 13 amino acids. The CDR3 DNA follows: TGCGCCAGCAGCTTGGCGGGGACAGGGGCCCAGTACTTC. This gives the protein CASSLAGTGAQYF.

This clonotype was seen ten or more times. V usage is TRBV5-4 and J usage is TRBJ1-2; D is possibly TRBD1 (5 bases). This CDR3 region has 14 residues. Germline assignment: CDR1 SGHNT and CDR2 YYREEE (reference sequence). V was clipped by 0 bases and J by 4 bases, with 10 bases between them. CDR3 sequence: CASSLDGGSYGYTF. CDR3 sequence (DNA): TGTGCCAGCAGCTTGGACGGGGGGAGCTATGGCTACACCTTC.

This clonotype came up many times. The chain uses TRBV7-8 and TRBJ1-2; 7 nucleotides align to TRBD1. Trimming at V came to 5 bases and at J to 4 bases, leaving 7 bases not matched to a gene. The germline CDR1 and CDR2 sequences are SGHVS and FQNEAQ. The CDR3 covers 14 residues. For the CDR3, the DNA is TGTGCCAGCAGCCAGGGGGGGCGGGCCTATGGCTACACCTTC. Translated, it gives CASSQGGRAYGYTF. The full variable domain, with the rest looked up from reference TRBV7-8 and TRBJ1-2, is GAGVSQSPRYKVAKRGQDVALRCDPISGHVSLFWYQQALGQGPEFLTYFQNEAQLDKSGLPSDRFFAERPEGSVSTLKIQRTQQEDSAVYLCASSQGGRAYGYTFGSGTRLTVV.

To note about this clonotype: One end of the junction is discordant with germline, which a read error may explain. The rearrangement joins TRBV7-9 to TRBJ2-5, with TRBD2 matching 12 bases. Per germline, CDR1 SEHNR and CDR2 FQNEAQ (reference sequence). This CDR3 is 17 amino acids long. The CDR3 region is CASSLGLAGAPQEPQYF. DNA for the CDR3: TGTGCCAGCAGCTTAGGACTAGCGGGAGCCCCGCAAGAGCCCCAGTACTTC.

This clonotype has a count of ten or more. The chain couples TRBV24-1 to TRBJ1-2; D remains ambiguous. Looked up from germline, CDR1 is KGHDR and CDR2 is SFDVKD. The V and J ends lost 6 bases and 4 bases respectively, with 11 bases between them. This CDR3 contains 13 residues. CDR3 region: CATSSQAGYGYTF. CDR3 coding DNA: TGTGCCACCAGTTCTCAGGCGGGCTATGGCTACACCTTC.

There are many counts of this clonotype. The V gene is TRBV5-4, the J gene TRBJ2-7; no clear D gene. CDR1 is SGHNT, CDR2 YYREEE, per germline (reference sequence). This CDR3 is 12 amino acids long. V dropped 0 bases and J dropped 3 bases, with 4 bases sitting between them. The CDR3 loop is CASSLDHYEQYF. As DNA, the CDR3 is TGTGCCAGCAGCTTGGACCACTACGAGCAGTACTTC.

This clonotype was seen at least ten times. The CDR3: CASSPLPLYGYTF. CDR3 DNA sequence: TGTGCCAGCAGCCCCCTACCATTATATGGCTACACCTTC. This sequence joins TRBV6-2 or TRBV6-3 and TRBJ1-2; D not certain. V shed 6 bases and J shed 5 bases, with 13 bases lying between them. Germline CDR1 and CDR2: MNHEY and SVGEGT. This CDR3 is 13 amino acids long.

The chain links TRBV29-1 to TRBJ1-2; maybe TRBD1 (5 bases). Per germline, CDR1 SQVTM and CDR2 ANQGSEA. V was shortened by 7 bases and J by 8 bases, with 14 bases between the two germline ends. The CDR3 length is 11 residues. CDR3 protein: CSDGALQGYTF. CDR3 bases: TGCAGCGACGGGGCGCTTCAAGGCTACACCTTC.

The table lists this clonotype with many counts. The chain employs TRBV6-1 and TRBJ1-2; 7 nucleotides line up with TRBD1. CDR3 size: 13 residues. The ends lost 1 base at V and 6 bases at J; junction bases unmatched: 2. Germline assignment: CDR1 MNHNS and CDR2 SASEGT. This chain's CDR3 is CASSEGTGNGYTF. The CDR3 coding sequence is TGTGCCAGCAGTGAAGGGACAGGTAATGGCTACACCTTC.

The CDR3 DNA follows: TGCGCCAGCAGCCAAGGGACTAGTCACTACGAGCAGTACTTC. It specifies CASSQGTSHYEQYF. The V gene is TRBV4-1, the J gene TRBJ2-7, with 7 nucleotides matching TRBD2. CDR1 is MGHRA, CDR2 YSYEKL, per germline. The junction had 3 bases not matched to a gene; V was cut back by 1 base and J by 3 bases. The CDR3 length is 14 residues.

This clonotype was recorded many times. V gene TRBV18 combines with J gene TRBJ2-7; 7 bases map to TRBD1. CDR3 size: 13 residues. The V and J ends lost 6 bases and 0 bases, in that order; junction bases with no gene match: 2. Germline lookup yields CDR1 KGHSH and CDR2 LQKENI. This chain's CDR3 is CASSTGSSYEQYF. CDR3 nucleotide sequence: TGTGCCAGCTCGACAGGGTCCTCCTACGAGCAGTACTTC.

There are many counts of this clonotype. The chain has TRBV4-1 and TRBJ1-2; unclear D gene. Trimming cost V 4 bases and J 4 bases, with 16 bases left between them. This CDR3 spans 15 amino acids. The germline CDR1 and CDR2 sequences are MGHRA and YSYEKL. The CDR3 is CASSRGSEGFYGYTF. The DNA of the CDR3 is TGCGCCAGCAGCCGCGGATCGGAGGGTTTCTATGGCTACACCTTC.

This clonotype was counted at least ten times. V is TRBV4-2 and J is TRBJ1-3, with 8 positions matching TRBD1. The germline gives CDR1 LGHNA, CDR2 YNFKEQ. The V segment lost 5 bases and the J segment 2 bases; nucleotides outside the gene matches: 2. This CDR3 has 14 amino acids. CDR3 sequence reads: CASSSDRAGNTIYF. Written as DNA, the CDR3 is TGTGCCAGCAGCTCGGACAGGGCTGGAAACACCATATATTTT.

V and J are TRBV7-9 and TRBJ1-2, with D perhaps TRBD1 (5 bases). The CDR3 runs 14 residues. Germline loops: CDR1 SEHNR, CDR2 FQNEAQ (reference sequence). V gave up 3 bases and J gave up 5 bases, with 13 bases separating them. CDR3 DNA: TGTGCCAGCAGCTTGGTGGGGGGACCTTATGGCTACACCTTC. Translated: CASSLVGGPYGYTF.

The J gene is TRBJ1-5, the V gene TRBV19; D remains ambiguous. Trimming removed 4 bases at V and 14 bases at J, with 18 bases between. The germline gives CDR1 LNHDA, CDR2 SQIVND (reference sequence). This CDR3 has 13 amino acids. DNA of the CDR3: TGTGCCAGTAGTAAACGAGAGATTGGCGACGAGCATTTT. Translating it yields CASSKREIGDEHF.

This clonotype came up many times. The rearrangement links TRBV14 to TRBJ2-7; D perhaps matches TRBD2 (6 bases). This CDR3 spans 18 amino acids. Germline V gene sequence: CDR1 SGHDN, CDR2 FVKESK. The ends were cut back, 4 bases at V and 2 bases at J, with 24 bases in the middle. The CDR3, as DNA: TGTGCCAGCAGCCTCACCCTCCCGCCGGGGGTCCCTACCTACGAGCAGTACTTC. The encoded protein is CASSLTLPPGVPTYEQYF.

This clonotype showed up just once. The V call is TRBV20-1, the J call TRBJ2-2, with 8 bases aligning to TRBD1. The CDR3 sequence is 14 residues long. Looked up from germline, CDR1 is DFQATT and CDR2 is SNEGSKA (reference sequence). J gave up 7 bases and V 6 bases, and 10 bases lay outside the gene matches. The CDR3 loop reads CSASGQGAVGELFF. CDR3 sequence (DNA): TGCAGTGCCTCGGGGCAGGGGGCTGTCGGGGAGCTGTTTTTT.

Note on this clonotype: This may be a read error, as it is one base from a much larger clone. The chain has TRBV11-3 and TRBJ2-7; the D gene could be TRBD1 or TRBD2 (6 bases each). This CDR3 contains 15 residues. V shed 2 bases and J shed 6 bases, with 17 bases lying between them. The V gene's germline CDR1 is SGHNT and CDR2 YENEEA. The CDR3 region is CASSLSWGARLEQYF. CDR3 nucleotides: TGTGCCAGCAGCTTAAGCTGGGGGGCGCGGCTCGAGCAGTACTTC.

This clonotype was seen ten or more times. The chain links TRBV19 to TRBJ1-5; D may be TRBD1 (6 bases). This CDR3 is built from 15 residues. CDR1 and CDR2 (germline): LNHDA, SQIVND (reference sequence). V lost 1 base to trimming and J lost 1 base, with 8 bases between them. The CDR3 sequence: CASSIAGVSNQPQHF. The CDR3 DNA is TGTGCCAGTAGTATAGCAGGGGTGAGCAATCAGCCCCAGCATTTT.

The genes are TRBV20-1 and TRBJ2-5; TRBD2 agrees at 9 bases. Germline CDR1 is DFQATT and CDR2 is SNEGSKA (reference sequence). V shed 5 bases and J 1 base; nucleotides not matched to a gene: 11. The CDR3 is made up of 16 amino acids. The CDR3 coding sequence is TGCAGTGCTTCCGGTGGGCCTAGCGGGATCCAAGAGACCCAGTACTTC. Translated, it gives CSASGGPSGIQETQYF.

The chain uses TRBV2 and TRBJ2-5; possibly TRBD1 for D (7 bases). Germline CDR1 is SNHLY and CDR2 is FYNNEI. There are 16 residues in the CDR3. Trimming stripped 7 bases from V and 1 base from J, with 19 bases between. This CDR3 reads CASIKTAGGGQETQYF. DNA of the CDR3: TGTGCCAGCATTAAGACGGCAGGGGGAGGCCAAGAGACCCAGTACTTC.

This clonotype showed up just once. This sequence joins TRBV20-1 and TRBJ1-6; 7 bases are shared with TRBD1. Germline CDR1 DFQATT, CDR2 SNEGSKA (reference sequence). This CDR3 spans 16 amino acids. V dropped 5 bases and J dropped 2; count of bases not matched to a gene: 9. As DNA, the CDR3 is TGCAGTGCTTCCGCCACCGGGACAGCCTATAATTCACCCCTCCACTTT. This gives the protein CSASATGTAYNSPLHF.

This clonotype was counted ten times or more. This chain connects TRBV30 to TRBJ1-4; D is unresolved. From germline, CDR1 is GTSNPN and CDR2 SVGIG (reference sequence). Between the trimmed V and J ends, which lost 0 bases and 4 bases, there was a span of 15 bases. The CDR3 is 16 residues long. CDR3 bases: TGTGCCTGGAGTGTTTCGTATTTCGAGGTTAATGAAAAACTGTTTTTT. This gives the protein CAWSVSYFEVNEKLFF.

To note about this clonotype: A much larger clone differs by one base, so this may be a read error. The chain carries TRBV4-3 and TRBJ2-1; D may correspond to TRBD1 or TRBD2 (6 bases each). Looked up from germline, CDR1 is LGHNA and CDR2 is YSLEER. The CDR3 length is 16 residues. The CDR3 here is CASSPPEGESRNEQSF. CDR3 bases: TGCGCCAGCAGCCCGCCGGAGGGGGAAAGTCGCAATGAGCAGTCCTTC.

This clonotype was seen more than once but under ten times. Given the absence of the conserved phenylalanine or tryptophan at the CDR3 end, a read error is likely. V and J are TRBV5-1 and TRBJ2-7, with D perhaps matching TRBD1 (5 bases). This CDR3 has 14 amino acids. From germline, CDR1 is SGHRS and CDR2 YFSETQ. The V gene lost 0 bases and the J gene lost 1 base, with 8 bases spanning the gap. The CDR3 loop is CASSLGRGSYEQYL. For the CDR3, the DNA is TGCGCCAGCAGCTTGGGTAGGGGATCCTACGAGCAGTACCTC.

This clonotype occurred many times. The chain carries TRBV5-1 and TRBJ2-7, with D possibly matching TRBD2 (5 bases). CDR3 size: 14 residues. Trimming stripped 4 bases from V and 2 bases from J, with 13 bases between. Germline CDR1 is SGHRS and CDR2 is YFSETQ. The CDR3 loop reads CASSIRRGTYEQYF. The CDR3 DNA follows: TGCGCCAGCAGCATCCGACGGGGAACCTACGAGCAGTACTTC.